The rows below give T cell receptor beta chains drawn from one sample of a study of T cells in Graves' hyperthyroidism and ophthalmopathy. TCRdb passed the multiplex PCR reads through MiXCR, listing each CDR3 protein once. The table has 650,000 to 700,000 distinct CDR3 sequences, 17% seen once. The material sequenced was blood. These receptors came from a man in his fifties with Graves' hyperthyroidism. Each CDR3 is given with its conserved first and last residue. A D gene is named only where the DNA matches it firmly. Clone sizes are given selectively: once, few, many, or a class where the clone is expanded.

TRBD1,many,TRBJ2-7,TRBV10-3,13,TGTGCCATCAGCGGGACAGGGGATGAAGAGCAGTACTTC,CAISGTGDEEQYF
TRBD1,few,TRBJ2-5,TRBV6-1,15,TGTGCCAGCAAAGACAGGGAGACAGGGCTGGAGACCCAGTACTTC,CASKDRETGLETQYF
NA,many,TRBJ2-7,TRBV7-2,14,TGTGCCAGCACCATGGACGGGAGATCCTACGAGCAGTACTTC,CASTMDGRSYEQYF
NA,few,TRBJ1-1,TRBV29-1,15,TGCAGCGTTCCGGGGAAGAAGGGGTACGACACTGAAGCTTTCTTT,CSVPGKKGYDTEAFF
NA,NA,TRBJ1-2,TRBV6-1,15,TGTGCCAGCAGCCGCCCTACTACAGGCCTCTATGGCTACACCTTC,CASSRPTTGLYGYTF
NA,NA,TRBJ2-1,TRBV28,14,TGTGCCAGCAGCAACGGACTACGTGGCAATGAGCAGTTCTTC,CASSNGLRGNEQFF
NA,many,TRBJ2-1,TRBV12-3/TRBV12-4,16,TGTGCCAGCATGCGAGGGGTTCAGGGTTCAAATAATGAGCAGTTCTTC,CASMRGVQGSNNEQFF
TRBD1,few,TRBJ2-1,TRBV27,16,TGTGCCAGCAGTTTCCCTCGGGACAGGGTCCACAATGAGCAGTTCTTC,CASSFPRDRVHNEQFF
NA,many,TRBJ2-7,TRBV7-9,13,TGTGCCAGCAGCTTATGGCCGACCTACGAGCAGTACTTC,CASSLWPTYEQYF
TRBD2,NA,TRBJ2-1,TRBV7-9,16,TGTGCCAGCAGCCTCGGACTAGCCTCCTACATCGATGAGCAGTTCTTC,CASSLGLASYIDEQFF
NA,NA,TRBJ1-2,TRBV5-1,13,TGCGTCAGCAGCTTATCGTCCAACTATGGCTACACCTTC,CVSSLSSNYGYTF
TRBD2,NA,TRBJ2-4,TRBV19,18,TGTGCCAGTAGTATCGGATGGGGGGGAAAGATAGCCAAAAACATTCAGTACTTC,CASSIGWGGKIAKNIQYF
TRBD2,many,TRBJ2-3,TRBV7-2,16,TGTGCCAGCAGCCTAAGACTAGCGGGAAGCACAGATACGCAGTATTTT,CASSLRLAGSTDTQYF
TRBD1,NA,TRBJ1-2,TRBV12-3/TRBV12-4,14,TGTGCCAGCAGTAGACGACAGGGGCCGCAGGGCTACACCTTC,CASSRRQGPQGYTF
TRBD1,many,TRBJ2-5,TRBV3-1,13,TGTGCCAGCAGCCCCCGGGACAGTTTACATCAGTACTTC,CASSPRDSLHQYF
NA,many,TRBJ2-3,TRBV24-1,12,TGTGCCACCAGTTTGGACACAGATACGCAGTATTTT,CATSLDTDTQYF
NA,few,TRBJ1-6,TRBV27,14,TGTGCCAGCCGGAAGGACTTTTATAATTCACCCCTCCACTTT,CASRKDFYNSPLHF
TRBD1,many,TRBJ1-4,TRBV30,13,TGTGCCTGCCGGGGGACAGCTAATGAAAAACTGTTTTTT,CACRGTANEKLFF
NA,many,TRBJ2-1,TRBV11-2,15,TGTGCCAGCAGCTGGGGGGACGGGAGCGTAAATGAGCAGTTCTTC,CASSWGDGSVNEQFF
NA,NA,TRBJ1-2,TRBV5-1,14,TGCGCCAGCAGCCCAACAACAGGGTTCTATGGCTACACCTTC,CASSPTTGFYGYTF
TRBD2,NA,TRBJ2-6,TRBV20-1,17,TGCAGTGCTAGAGATCCGCGGGAGAGCTCTGGGGCCAACGTCCTGACTTTC,CSARDPRESSGANVLTF
NA,few,TRBJ2-5,TRBV27,14,TGTGCCAGCAGTTTATCGGGGAGTTGGGAGACCCAGTACTTC,CASSLSGSWETQYF
TRBD1,few,TRBJ2-1,TRBV20-1,15,TGCAGTGCCCTGACCAGGGGGCGGTCTCTTTTGGGGCAGTTCTTC,CSALTRGRSLLGQFF
NA,many,TRBJ2-2,TRBV11-2,15,TGTGCCAGCAGCTTAGATCGACTAGGCACCGGGGAGCTGTTTTTT,CASSLDRLGTGELFF
TRBD2,NA,TRBJ2-4,TRBV20-1,14,TGCAGTGCTAAGAATAGCGGGATGTTGAACATTCAGTACTTC,CSAKNSGMLNIQYF
NA,NA,TRBJ2-7,TRBV28,14,TGTGCCAGCAGAGCCACCGGGACGCTCTACGAGCAGTACTTC,CASRATGTLYEQYF
NA,many,TRBJ2-5,TRBV2,14,TGTGCCAGCAAACAGGACAGCAACCAAGAGACCCAGTACTTC,CASKQDSNQETQYF
NA,NA,TRBJ1-2,TRBV6-1,11,TGTGCCAGCAGTGCTTCCGGACTTACCCCCTTC,CASSASGLTPF
NA,few,TRBJ1-2,TRBV19,13,TGTGCCAGTAGTATACCACAGGGTTATGGCTACACCTTC,CASSIPQGYGYTF
NA,NA,TRBJ1-6,TRBV6-1,16,TGTGCCAGCAGTGAGTTAGGGGGGCGGCTTGGTTCACCCCTCCACTTT,CASSELGGRLGSPLHF
NA,many,TRBJ1-6,TRBV5-8,13,TGTGCCAGCAGCTTGGGGGCGTATTCACCCCTCCACTTT,CASSLGAYSPLHF
TRBD1,many,TRBJ2-1,TRBV27,15,TGTGCCAGCAGTTTGGGGACAGGGGGCTACAATGAGCAGTTCTTC,CASSLGTGGYNEQFF
NA,many,TRBJ2-5,TRBV24-1,14,TGTGCCACCAGTGATTCAATGAGCCAAGAGACCCAGTACTTC,CATSDSMSQETQYF
NA,many,TRBJ1-1,TRBV28,14,TGTGCCAGCAGTTTAGGGCCCCACTGGACTGAAGCTTTCTTT,CASSLGPHWTEAFF
TRBD2,NA,TRBJ2-1,TRBV7-3,13,TGTGCCAGCAGCTTATCACTAGCGGGAGAGTTGTTCTTC,CASSLSLAGELFF
NA,few,TRBJ2-1,TRBV27,12,TGTGCCAGCGCAGACAGGAGTAATGAGCAGTTCTTC,CASADRSNEQFF
TRBD2,many,TRBJ2-7,TRBV9,15,TGTGCCAGCAGCACGGGACTAGCGGGTCTTCACGAGCAGTACTTC,CASSTGLAGLHEQYF
TRBD1,NA,TRBJ1-5,TRBV6-2/TRBV6-3,13,TGTGCCAGCAGCTTCACAGGGGCCCAGCCCCAGCATTTT,CASSFTGAQPQHF
NA,many,TRBJ2-5,TRBV2,14,TGTGCCAGCAGAGCTCAGGGGTCACAAGAGACCCAGTACTTC,CASRAQGSQETQYF
TRBD1,NA,TRBJ2-7,TRBV4-1,16,TGCGCCAGCAGCCCAGGGGACAGTCACTTCGGGTACGAGCAGTACTTC,CASSPGDSHFGYEQYF
NA,NA,TRBJ2-7,TRBV28,16,TGTGCCAGCAGTTTCTTTGACAGGGCGGGGACCTACGAGCAGTACTTC,CASSFFDRAGTYEQYF
TRBD2,NA,TRBJ2-2,TRBV24-1,22,TGTGCCACCAGTGATTTGCGCGGGGGGACTAGCGGGAGGGCCCCGAGCACCGGGGAGCTGTTTTTT,CATSDLRGGTSGRAPSTGELFF
TRBD1,NA,TRBJ1-1,TRBV28,16,TGTGCCAGCAGTGGTGACCCAGGGGGCGCTGAGACTGAAGCTTTCTTT,CASSGDPGGAETEAFF
NA,many,TRBJ1-2,TRBV2,15,TGTGCCAGCAGTGATAGTGCAGGGGAGTACTATGGCTACACCTTC,CASSDSAGEYYGYTF
TRBD2,NA,TRBJ2-1,TRBV4-2,16,TGTGCCAGCAGCCAAATCCCGATAGCGGGATACAATGAGCAGTTCTTC,CASSQIPIAGYNEQFF
NA,many,TRBJ1-6,TRBV30,13,TGTGCCTGGAGTGTACACGGGAATTCACCCCTCCACTTT,CAWSVHGNSPLHF
NA,many,TRBJ1-2,TRBV28,12,TGTGCCAGCAATGACAGAAGGGGAGGCTACACCTTC,CASNDRRGGYTF
NA,few,TRBJ1-2,TRBV12-3/TRBV12-4,14,TGTGCCAGCACTTCACCCGGCTACACGTATGGCTACACCTTC,CASTSPGYTYGYTF
NA,NA,TRBJ2-3,TRBV9,17,TGTGCCAGCAGCGTTTTATCCGGGACCACAAGCACAGATACGCAGTATTTT,CASSVLSGTTSTDTQYF
TRBD1,many,TRBJ1-6,TRBV28,16,TGTGCCAGCAGTTCAAGACAGGGGGCTTATAATTCACCCCTCCACTTT,CASSSRQGAYNSPLHF